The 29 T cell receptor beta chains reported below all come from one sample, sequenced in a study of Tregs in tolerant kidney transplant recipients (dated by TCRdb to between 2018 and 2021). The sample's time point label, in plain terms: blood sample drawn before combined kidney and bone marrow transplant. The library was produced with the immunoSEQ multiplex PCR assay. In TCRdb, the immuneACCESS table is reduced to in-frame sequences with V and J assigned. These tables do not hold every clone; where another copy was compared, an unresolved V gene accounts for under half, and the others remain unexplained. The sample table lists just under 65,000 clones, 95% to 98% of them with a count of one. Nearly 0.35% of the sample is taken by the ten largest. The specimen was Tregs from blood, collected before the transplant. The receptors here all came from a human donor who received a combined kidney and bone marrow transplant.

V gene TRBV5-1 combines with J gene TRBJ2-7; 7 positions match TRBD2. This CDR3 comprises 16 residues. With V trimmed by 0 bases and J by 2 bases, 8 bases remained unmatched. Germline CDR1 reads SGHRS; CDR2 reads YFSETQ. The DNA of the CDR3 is TGCGCCAGCAGCTTGGCCGAGACTAGCTATACCTACGAGCAGTACTTC. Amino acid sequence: CASSLAETSYTYEQYF.

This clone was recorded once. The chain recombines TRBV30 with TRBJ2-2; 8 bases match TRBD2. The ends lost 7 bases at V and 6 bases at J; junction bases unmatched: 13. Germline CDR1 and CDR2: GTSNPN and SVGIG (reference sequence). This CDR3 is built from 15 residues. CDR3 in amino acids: CASPGPGGLPGELFF. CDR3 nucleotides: TGTGCCTCTCCTGGTCCGGGGGGGCTCCCCGGGGAGCTGTTTTTT.

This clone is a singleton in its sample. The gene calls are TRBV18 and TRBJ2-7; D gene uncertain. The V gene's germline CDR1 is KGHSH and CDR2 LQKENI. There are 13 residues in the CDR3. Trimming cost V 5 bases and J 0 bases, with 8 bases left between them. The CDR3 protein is CASSTGNSYEQYF. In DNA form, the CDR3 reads TGTGCCAGCTCAACCGGTAACTCCTACGAGCAGTACTTC. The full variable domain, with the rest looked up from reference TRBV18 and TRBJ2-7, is NAGVMQNPRHLVRRRGQEARLRCSPMKGHSHVYWYRQLPEEGLKFMVYLQKENIIDESGMPKERFSAEFPKEGPSILRIQQVVRGDSAAYFCASSTGNSYEQYFGPGTRLTVT.

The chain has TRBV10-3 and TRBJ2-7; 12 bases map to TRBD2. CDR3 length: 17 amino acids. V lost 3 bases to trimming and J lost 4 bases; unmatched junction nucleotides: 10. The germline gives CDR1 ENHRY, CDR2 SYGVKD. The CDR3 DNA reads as TGTGCCATCAGTGAACAACCTAGCGGGGGGGCCTGGTACGAGCAGTACTTC. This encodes CAISEQPSGGAWYEQYF.

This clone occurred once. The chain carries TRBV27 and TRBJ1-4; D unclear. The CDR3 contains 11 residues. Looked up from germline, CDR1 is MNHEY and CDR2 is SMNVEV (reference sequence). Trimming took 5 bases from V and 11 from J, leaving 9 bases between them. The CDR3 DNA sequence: TGTGCCAGCAGTGGAACGGGGAAACTGTTTTTT. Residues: CASSGTGKLFF.

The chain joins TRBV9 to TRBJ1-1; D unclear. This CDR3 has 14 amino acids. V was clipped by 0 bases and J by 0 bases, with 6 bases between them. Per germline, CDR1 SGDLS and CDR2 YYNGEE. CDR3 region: CASSVESLNTEAFF. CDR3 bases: TGTGCCAGCAGCGTAGAATCATTGAACACTGAAGCTTTCTTT.

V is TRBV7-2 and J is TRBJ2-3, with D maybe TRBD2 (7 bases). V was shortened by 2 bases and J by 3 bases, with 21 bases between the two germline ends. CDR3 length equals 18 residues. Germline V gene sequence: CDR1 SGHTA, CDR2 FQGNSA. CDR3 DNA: TGTGCCAGCAGCTTAATTCCATGGGGGGGCGGGAAGACAGATACGCAGTATTTT. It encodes CASSLIPWGGGKTDTQYF.

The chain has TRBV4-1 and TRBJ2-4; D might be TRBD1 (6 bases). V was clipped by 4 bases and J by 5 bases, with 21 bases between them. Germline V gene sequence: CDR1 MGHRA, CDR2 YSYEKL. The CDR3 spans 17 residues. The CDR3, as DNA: TGCGCCAGCAGCCCCTTCTACAGGGAGTTCGTTCAAAACATTCAGTACTTC. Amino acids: CASSPFYREFVQNIQYF.

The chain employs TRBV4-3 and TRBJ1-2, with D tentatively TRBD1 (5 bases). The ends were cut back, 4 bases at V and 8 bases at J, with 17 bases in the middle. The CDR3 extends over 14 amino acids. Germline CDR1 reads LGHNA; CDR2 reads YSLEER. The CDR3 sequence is CASSRLAGGGGYTF. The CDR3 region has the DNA TGCGCCAGCAGCCGTCTGGCGGGTGGGGGGGGCTACACCTTC.

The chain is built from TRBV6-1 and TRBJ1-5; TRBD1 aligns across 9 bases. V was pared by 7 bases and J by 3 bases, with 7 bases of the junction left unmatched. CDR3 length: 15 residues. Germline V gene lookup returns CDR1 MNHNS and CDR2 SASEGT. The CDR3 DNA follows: TGTGCCAGCAACAGGGGGCGAGGGTTCAATCAGCCCCAGCATTTT. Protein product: CASNRGRGFNQPQHF.

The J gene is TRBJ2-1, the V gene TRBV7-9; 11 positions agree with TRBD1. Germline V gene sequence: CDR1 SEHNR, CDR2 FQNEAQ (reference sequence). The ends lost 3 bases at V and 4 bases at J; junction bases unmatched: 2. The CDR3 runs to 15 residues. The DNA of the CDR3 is TGTGCCAGCAGCTTTCGGGACAGGGGGTACAATGAGCAGTTCTTC. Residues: CASSFRDRGYNEQFF.

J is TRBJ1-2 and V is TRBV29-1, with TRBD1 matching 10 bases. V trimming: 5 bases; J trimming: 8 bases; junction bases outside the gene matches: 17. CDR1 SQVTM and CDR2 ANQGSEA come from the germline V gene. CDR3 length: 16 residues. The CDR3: CSVPQSKTGGAWGYTF. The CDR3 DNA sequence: TGCAGCGTTCCGCAAAGTAAGACAGGGGGCGCGTGGGGCTACACCTTC.

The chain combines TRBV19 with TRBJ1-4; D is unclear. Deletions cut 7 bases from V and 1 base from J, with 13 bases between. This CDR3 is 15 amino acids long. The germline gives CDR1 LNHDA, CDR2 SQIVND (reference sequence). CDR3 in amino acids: CASKVWGETNEKLFF. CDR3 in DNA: TGTGCCAGTAAGGTTTGGGGAGAAACTAATGAAAAACTGTTTTTT. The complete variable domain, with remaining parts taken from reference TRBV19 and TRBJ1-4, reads DGGITQSPKYLFRKEGQNVTLSCEQNLNHDAMYWYRQDPGQGLRLIYYSQIVNDFQKGDIAEGYSVSREKKESFPLTVTSAQKNPTAFYLCASKVWGETNEKLFFGSGTQLSVL.

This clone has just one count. CDR3 amino acids: CASSINRGLYGYTF. The CDR3 nucleotides read TGTGCCAGCAGTATTAACAGGGGACTCTATGGCTACACCTTC. J is TRBJ1-2 and V is TRBV6-4, with 7 bases identical to TRBD1. After removal of 5 bases from V and 4 bases from J, the junction contained 7 bases not matched to a gene. CDR3 size: 14 residues. Per germline, CDR1 MRHNA and CDR2 SNTAGT.

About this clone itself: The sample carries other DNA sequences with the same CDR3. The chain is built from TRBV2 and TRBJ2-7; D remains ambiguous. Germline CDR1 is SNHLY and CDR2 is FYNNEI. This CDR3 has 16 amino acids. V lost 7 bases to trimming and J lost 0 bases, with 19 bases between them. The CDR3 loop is CASIMWSGPFSYEQYF. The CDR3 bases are TGTGCCAGCATTATGTGGTCCGGTCCCTTCTCCTACGAGCAGTACTTC.

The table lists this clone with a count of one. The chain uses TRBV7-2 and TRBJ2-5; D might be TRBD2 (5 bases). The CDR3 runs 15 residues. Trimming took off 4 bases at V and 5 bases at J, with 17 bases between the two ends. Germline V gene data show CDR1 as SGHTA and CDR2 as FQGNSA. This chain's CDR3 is CASSSGFGSGETQYF. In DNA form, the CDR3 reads TGTGCCAGCAGCTCGGGGTTCGGGTCCGGGGAGACCCAGTACTTC. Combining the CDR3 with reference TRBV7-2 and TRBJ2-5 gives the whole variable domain GAGVSQSPSNKVTEKGKDVELRCDPISGHTALYWYRQSLGQGLEFLIYFQGNSAPDKSGLPSDRFSAERTGGSVSTLTIQRTQQEDSAVYLCASSSGFGSGETQYFGPGTRLLVL.

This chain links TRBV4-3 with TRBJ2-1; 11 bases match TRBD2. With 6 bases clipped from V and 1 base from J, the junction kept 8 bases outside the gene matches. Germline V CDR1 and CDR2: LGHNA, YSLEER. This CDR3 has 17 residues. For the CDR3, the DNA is TGCGCCAGCAGTCGGAGACTAGCGGGACAATCCTACAATGAGCAGTTCTTC. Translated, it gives CASSRRLAGQSYNEQFF.

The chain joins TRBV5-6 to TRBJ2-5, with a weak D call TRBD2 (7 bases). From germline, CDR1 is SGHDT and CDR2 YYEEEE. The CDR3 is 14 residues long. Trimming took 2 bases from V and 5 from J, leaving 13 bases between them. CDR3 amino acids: CASSLGGGLETQYF. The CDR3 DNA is TGTGCCAGCAGCTTAGGGGGGGGCCTGGAGACCCAGTACTTC.

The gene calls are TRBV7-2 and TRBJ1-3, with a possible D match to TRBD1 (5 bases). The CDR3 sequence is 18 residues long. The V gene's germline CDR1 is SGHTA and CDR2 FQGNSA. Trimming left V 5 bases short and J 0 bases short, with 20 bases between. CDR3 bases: TGTGCCAGCAGCCAAGATTGGGGGGGGGTGTACTCTGGAAACACCATATATTTT. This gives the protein CASSQDWGGVYSGNTIYF.

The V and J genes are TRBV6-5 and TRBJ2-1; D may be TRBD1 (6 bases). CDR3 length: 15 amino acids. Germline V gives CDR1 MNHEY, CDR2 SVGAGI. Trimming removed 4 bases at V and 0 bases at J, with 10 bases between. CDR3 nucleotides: TGTGCCAGCAGTTCGACAGGCTTCTCCTACAATGAGCAGTTCTTC. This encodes CASSSTGFSYNEQFF.

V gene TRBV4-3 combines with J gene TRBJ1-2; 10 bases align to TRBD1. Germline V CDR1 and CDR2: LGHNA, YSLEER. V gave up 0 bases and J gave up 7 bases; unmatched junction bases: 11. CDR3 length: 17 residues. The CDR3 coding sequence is TGCGCCAGCAGCCAAGAAAGCTTTAGACAGGGGGCGGGTGGCTACACCTTC. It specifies CASSQESFRQGAGGYTF.

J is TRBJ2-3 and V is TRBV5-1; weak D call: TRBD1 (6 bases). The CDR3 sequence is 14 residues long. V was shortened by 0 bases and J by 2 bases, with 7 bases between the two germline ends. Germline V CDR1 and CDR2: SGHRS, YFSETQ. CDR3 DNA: TGCGCCAGCAGCTTGGGGGACAACACAGATACGCAGTATTTT. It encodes CASSLGDNTDTQYF.

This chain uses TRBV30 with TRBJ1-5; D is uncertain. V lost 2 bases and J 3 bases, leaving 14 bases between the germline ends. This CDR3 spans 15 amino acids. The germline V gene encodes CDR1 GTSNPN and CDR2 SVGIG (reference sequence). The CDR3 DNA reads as TGTGCCTGGAGTCCCAGGAAATCCCCCAATCAGCCCCAGCATTTT. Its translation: CAWSPRKSPNQPQHF.

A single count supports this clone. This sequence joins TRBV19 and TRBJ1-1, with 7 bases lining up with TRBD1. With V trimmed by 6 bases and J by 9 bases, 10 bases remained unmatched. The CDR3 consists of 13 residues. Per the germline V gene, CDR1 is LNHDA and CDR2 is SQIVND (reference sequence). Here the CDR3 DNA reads TGTGCCAGTAGCTCTCACAGGGGTAGTAAAGCTTTCTTT. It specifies CASSSHRGSKAFF.

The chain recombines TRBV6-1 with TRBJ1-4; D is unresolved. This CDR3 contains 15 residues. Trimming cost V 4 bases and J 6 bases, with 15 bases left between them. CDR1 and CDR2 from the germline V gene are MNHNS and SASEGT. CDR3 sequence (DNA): TGTGCCAGCAGTGGGAGAGGCGTAGAAGATGAAAAACTGTTTTTT. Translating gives CASSGRGVEDEKLFF.

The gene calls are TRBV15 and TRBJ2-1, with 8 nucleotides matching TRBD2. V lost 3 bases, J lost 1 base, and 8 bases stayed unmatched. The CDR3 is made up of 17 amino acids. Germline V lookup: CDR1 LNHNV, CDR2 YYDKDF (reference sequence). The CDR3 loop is CATSSLVGRGSYNEQFF. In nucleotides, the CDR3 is TGTGCCACCAGCAGTCTTGTCGGGAGGGGGTCCTACAATGAGCAGTTCTTC.

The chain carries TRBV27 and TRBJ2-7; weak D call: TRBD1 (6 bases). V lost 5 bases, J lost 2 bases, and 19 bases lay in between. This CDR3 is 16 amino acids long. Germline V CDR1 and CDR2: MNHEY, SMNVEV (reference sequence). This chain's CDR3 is CASSIRTDLHTYEQYF. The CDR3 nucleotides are TGTGCCAGCAGTATACGGACAGACTTACACACCTACGAGCAGTACTTC.

This CDR3 reads CASSLAGPETQYF. The CDR3, as DNA: TGTGCCAGCAGCTTAGCAGGTCCAGAGACCCAGTACTTC. This chain links TRBV11-2 with TRBJ2-5, with unresolved D. From germline, CDR1 is SGHAT and CDR2 FQNNGV. V lost 1 base to trimming and J lost 4 bases, with 7 bases between them. The CDR3 length is 13 residues.

CDR3 amino acids: CASSEGLAGGYEQYF. The CDR3 region has the DNA TGTGCCAGCAGTGAAGGACTAGCGGGGGGCTACGAGCAGTACTTC. This chain joins TRBV2 and TRBJ2-7; 13 nucleotides agree with TRBD2. V lost 1 base to trimming and J lost 3 bases; unmatched junction nucleotides: 0. This CDR3 contains 15 residues. Germline lookup yields CDR1 SNHLY and CDR2 FYNNEI.